This T cell receptor (beta chain) was found in a study of low-dose radiotherapy and immunotherapy resistance in tumors. Study details: Every two weeks patients got nivolumab 240 mg flat dose, plus ipilimumab 1 mg/kg every six weeks, intravenously. The drug cyclophosphamide was given into a vein at 200 mg/m2 every two weeks, one day before radiation and immunotherapy.

This clonotype was picked up a small number of times. CDR1 and CDR2 from the germline V gene are SGHTA and FQGNSA. Germline trimming cut 5 bases from V and 6 bases from J; bases unmatched to any gene: 21. This CDR3 has 18 residues. Primers used for first-strand cDNA, a TRAV- and TRBV-specific set, covered both alpha and beta chains. Amplification, which lasted around 20 PCR cycles, used a constant-region primer and V-primer adapter to amplify TCRs. MiXCR, run by TCRdb on the reads, gives a single entry per CDR3 protein. The profile shows just over 90,000 distinct CDR3 sequences, less than 25% of them singletons. The time point was: after trial treatment. The treatment here: LDRT plus nivolumab, ipilimumab, low-dose cyclophosphamide and aspirin (RACIN trial). The donors' treatment consisted of nivolumab, ipilimumab, aspirin, low-dose cyclophosphamide and low-dose radiotherapy.

The receptor was isolated from a female donor with ovarian cancer. Here the sequenced sample was PBMCs, taken after low-dose radiotherapy plus immunotherapy. The V and J genes are TRBV7-2 and TRBJ1-1; 7 bases are shared with TRBD1. The CDR3 bases are TGTGCCAGCAGCCAGAGTATTAGAGCGACAGGGAGGGACGCTGAAGCTTTCTTT. Its protein is CASSQSIRATGRDAEAFF.